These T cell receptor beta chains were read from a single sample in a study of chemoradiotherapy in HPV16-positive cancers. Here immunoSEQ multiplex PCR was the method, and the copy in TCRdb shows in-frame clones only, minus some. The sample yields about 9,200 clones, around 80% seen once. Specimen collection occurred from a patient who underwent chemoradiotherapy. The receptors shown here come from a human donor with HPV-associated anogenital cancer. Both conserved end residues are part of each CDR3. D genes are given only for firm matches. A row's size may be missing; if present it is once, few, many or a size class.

CDR3nt: TGCAGCGTTCGTCTGGCCGACAGCGAGGTTGGCTACACCTTC
CDR3aa: CSVRLADSEVGYTF
abundance: .
v_gene: TRBV29-1
d_gene: .
j_gene: TRBJ1-2

CDR3nt: TGCGCCAGCAGCTCAACGGAGGGCTATGGCTACACCTTC
CDR3aa: CASSSTEGYGYTF
abundance: .
v_gene: TRBV5-1
d_gene: .
j_gene: TRBJ1-2

CDR3nt: TGTGCCAGTCTTGGCGGGGTGATTATTGATACGCAGTATTTT
CDR3aa: CASLGGVIIDTQYF
abundance: .
v_gene: TRBV5-8
d_gene: .
j_gene: TRBJ2-3

CDR3nt: TGTGCCAGCGTAGGACAGTCCTCTGGAAACACCATATATTTT
CDR3aa: CASVGQSSGNTIYF
abundance: few
v_gene: TRBV28
d_gene: .
j_gene: TRBJ1-3

CDR3nt: TGTGCCAGCAGCCGGCCCCCTAGCGGGGGTTACCAAGAGACCCAGTACTTC
CDR3aa: CASSRPPSGGYQETQYF
abundance: .
v_gene: TRBV14
d_gene: TRBD2
j_gene: TRBJ2-5

CDR3nt: TGTGCCCCTCGGGTTTGGCCTCTATATAATTCACCCCTCCACTTT
CDR3aa: CAPRVWPLYNSPLHF
abundance: .
v_gene: TRBV19
d_gene: .
j_gene: TRBJ1-6

CDR3nt: TGTGCCTGGAGTTCCGGGTTCTACGAGCAGTACTTC
CDR3aa: CAWSSGFYEQYF
abundance: .
v_gene: TRBV30
d_gene: .
j_gene: TRBJ2-7

CDR3nt: TGTGCCAGCAGTTTCGACAGGGGTAATCAGCCCCAGCATTTT
CDR3aa: CASSFDRGNQPQHF
abundance: .
v_gene: TRBV28
d_gene: TRBD1
j_gene: TRBJ1-5

CDR3nt: TGCGCCAGCAGCCAAGCACCGGGGTTTTACGAGCAGTACTTC
CDR3aa: CASSQAPGFYEQYF
abundance: .
v_gene: TRBV4-1
d_gene: .
j_gene: TRBJ2-7

CDR3nt: TGTGCCAGCAGCCTGGTCGGACAGGGGAATTCACCCCTCCACTTT
CDR3aa: CASSLVGQGNSPLHF
abundance: .
v_gene: TRBV5-8
d_gene: TRBD1
j_gene: TRBJ1-6